These T cell receptor beta chains were read from a single sample in a study of technical replicates of blood from several donors. Repertoires were generated with immunoSEQ multiplex PCR, while TCRdb's copy carries only in-frame clones and drops some. The table includes roughly 68,000 clones, approximately 93% detected once. The sequenced material came from PBMCs. The origin of the receptors is a human donor in good health. Some clones in this sample may be carry-over from other donors' samples. Both conserved end residues are part of each CDR3. The order of the fields is V gene, D gene, clone size, J gene, CDR3 protein, CDR3 DNA. A D gene is named only where the DNA matches it firmly. Size is stated for part of the rows, as once, few or many counts, or as a class when the clone is expanded.

TRBV7-2	TRBD1	.	TRBJ1-1	CASSSFLRTGTTEAFF	TGTGCCAGCAGCTCTTTCCTACGGACAGGGACAACTGAAGCTTTCTTT
TRBV7-6	TRBD2	.	TRBJ2-5	CASSLVPGLAGAKETQYF	TGTGCCAGCAGCTTAGTGCCGGGACTAGCGGGAGCAAAAGAGACCCAGTACTTC
TRBV2	TRBD1	.	TRBJ1-4	CASSLDRGTQEKLFF	TGTGCCAGCAGTCTCGACAGGGGGACCCAAGAAAAACTGTTTTTT
TRBV4-3	TRBD2	.	TRBJ2-7	CASSPHPPVAGDASAYEQYF	TGCGCCAGCAGCCCACACCCCCCGGTAGCGGGAGATGCGAGCGCCTACGAGCAGTACTTC
TRBV5-4	TRBD2	once	TRBJ2-3	CASSLERTSVSDTQYF	TGTGCCAGCAGCTTGGAACGGACTAGTGTCTCAGATACGCAGTATTTT
TRBV2	.	.	TRBJ1-1	CASRAGNTEAFF	TGTGCCAGCAGAGCGGGGAACACTGAAGCTTTCTTT
TRBV14	.	few	TRBJ1-2	CASSPGQFYGYTF	TGTGCCAGCAGCCCAGGACAGTTCTATGGCTACACCTTC
TRBV29-1	TRBD1	.	TRBJ2-7	CSVDDLRQGQYF	TGCAGCGTTGACGACCTTAGACAGGGCCAATACTTC
TRBV4-1	TRBD2	.	TRBJ2-7	CASSQVAGVSYEQYF	TGCGCCAGCAGCCAAGTAGCGGGAGTAAGCTACGAGCAGTACTTC
TRBV6-1	TRBD2	.	TRBJ2-3	CASSSGRATDTQYF	TGTGCCAGCAGCAGCGGGAGGGCCACAGATACGCAGTATTTT
TRBV30	.	.	TRBJ1-2	CALNRNYGYTF	TGTGCCTTGAACAGGAACTATGGCTACACCTTC
TRBV5-1	TRBD1	.	TRBJ1-1	CASSQVRTGGANTEAFF	TGCGCCAGCAGCCAAGTCAGGACAGGGGGCGCGAACACTGAAGCTTTCTTT
TRBV7-9	.	.	TRBJ1-1	CASSLFGRSIPEAFF	TGTGCCAGCAGCCTATTCGGTCGTAGTATCCCTGAAGCTTTCTTT
TRBV21-1	.	once	TRBJ1-6	CASRRQASPLHF	TGTGCCAGCAGACGGCAGGCTTCACCCCTCCACTTT
TRBV4-2	.	.	TRBJ1-2	CASSQEPRGGARGYTF	TGTGCCAGCAGCCAAGAGCCGCGTGGGGGGGCTCGAGGCTACACCTTC
TRBV10-3	TRBD2	.	TRBJ2-1	CAISAGLAGEGNEQFF	TGTGCCATCAGCGCAGGACTAGCGGGAGAGGGGAATGAGCAGTTCTTC